This T cell receptor (beta chain) was sequenced in a study of memory CD4+ T cells and cytomegalovirus serostatus. The sort gate was single viable CD3+CD4+CD8-CD45RO+ cells for memory CD4+ T cells. Sequencing was performed with immunoSEQ multiplex PCR; in TCRdb, only in-frame clones are kept and a portion is missing. The sample holds tens of thousands of clones; around 75% are singletons and the top ten take roughly 0.99%. Trimming took off 4 bases at V and 2 bases at J, with 15 bases between the two ends. There are 15 residues in the CDR3. Germline V gene data show CDR1 as LGHNA and CDR2 as YNFKEQ. V is TRBV4-2 and J is TRBJ2-7; tentatively, D is TRBD2 (7 bases). The receptor was derived from an adult in good health and CMV-seronegative. The sample consisted of memory CD4+ T cells from blood. CDR3 sequence: CASSPQGGGTYEQYF. The CDR3 nucleotides are TGTGCCAGCAGCCCCCAGGGAGGGGGAACCTACGAGCAGTACTTC.